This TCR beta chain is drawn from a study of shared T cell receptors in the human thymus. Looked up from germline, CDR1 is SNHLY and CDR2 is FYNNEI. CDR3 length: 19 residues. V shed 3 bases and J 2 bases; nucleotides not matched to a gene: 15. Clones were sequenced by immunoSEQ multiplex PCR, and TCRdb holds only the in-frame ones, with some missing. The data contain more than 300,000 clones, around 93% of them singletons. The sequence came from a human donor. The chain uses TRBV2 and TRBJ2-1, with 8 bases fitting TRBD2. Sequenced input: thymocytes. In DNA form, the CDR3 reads TGTGCCAGCAGTGATCAGAGCCTCGAGACCGGGAGGGCCTACAATGAGCAGTTCTTC. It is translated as CASSDQSLETGRAYNEQFF. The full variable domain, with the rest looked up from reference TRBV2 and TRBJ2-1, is EPEVTQTPSHQVTQMGQEVILRCVPISNHLYFYWYRQILGQKVEFLVSFYNNEISEKSEIFDDQFSVERPDGSNFTLKIRSTKLEDSAMYFCASSDQSLETGRAYNEQFFGPGTRLTVL.